The 30 T cell receptor beta chains below were found in one sample sequenced in a study of somatic mutations in cytotoxic T cells in rheumatoid arthritis. The protocol was immunoSEQ multiplex PCR, while the TCRdb copy is restricted to in-frame clones and leaves out a portion. Of tens of thousands of clones in the sample, roughly 87% were seen once. The sequencing input was CD8+ T cells sorted from blood. The receptors derive from a man aged 50 to 59 in good health.

The chain recombines TRBV7-9 with TRBJ2-2; D is uncertain. V was shortened by 1 base and J by 4 bases, with 1 base between the two germline ends. The CDR3 covers 12 residues. Germline CDR1 and CDR2: SEHNR and FQNEAQ (reference sequence). CDR3 residues: CASSLGTGELFF. In nucleotides, the CDR3 is TGTGCCAGCAGCTTAGGCACCGGGGAGCTGTTTTTT.

V and J are TRBV6-6 and TRBJ1-1, with 7 bases lining up with TRBD1. V lost 5 bases, J lost 7 bases, and 4 bases stayed unmatched. Germline CDR1 and CDR2: MNHNY and SVGAGI (reference sequence). CDR3 length: 12 amino acids. CDR3 protein: CASSIGTVEAFF. The CDR3 DNA reads TGTGCCAGCAGTATAGGGACAGTTGAAGCTTTCTTT.

Written as DNA, the CDR3 is TGTGCCAGCAGCCCAGCGGGCCGATACGAGCAGTACTTC. Translated: CASSPAGRYEQYF. The V call is TRBV5-4, the J call TRBJ2-7; D is perhaps TRBD2 (6 bases). The CDR3 consists of 13 residues. Trimming took off 4 bases at V and 4 bases at J, with 12 bases between the two ends. Germline V gives CDR1 SGHNT, CDR2 YYREEE (reference sequence).

The V and J genes are TRBV6-5 and TRBJ1-1, with D possibly TRBD1 on 5 matching bases. Germline CDR1 MNHEY, CDR2 SVGAGI. With 7 bases removed from V and 0 bases from J, the gap between germline ends came to 15 bases. This CDR3 region has 15 residues. CDR3: CASTRGTHMNTEAFF. The CDR3 nucleotides read TGTGCCAGCACGAGAGGGACGCACATGAACACTGAAGCTTTCTTT.

This chain connects TRBV6-1 to TRBJ1-1; D gene uncertain. Germline CDR1 MNHNS, CDR2 SASEGT. Trimming took 1 base from V and 2 from J, leaving 14 bases between them. CDR3 length: 16 amino acids. The CDR3 DNA follows: TGTGCCAGCAGTGAAGAATACGATTCACGAAACACTGAAGCTTTCTTT. Its translation is CASSEEYDSRNTEAFF.

The chain's CDR3 is CASSQGRGYTF. CDR3 sequence (DNA): TGTGCCAGCAGCCAAGGGAGAGGCTACACCTTC. The J gene is TRBJ1-2, the V gene TRBV4-2; D uncertain. This CDR3 region has 11 residues. In germline, CDR1 is LGHNA, CDR2 YNFKEQ. Trimming removed 1 base at V and 8 bases at J, with 5 bases between.

There are a few counts of this clone. The chain uses TRBV11-2 and TRBJ1-1, with 9 nucleotides matching TRBD1. The V segment lost 3 bases and the J segment 5 bases; nucleotides outside the gene matches: 13. The CDR3 spans 17 residues. CDR1 SGHAT and CDR2 FQNNGV come from the germline V gene. CDR3 amino acids: CASSLATGGPRSTEAFF. The CDR3 DNA reads as TGTGCCAGCAGCTTGGCGACAGGGGGGCCTCGGTCTACTGAAGCTTTCTTT.

This clone was counted a few times. V is TRBV4-1 and J is TRBJ1-1; D is unresolved. The ends were cut back, 1 base at V and 5 bases at J, with 8 bases in the middle. CDR1 and CDR2 from the germline V gene are MGHRA and YSYEKL. The CDR3 has 13 amino acids. The CDR3 sequence is CASSQVEGTEAFF. DNA of the CDR3: TGCGCCAGCAGCCAAGTTGAGGGAACTGAAGCTTTCTTT.

The V call is TRBV7-8, the J call TRBJ2-3, with TRBD1 matching 8 bases. Germline lookup yields CDR1 SGHVS and CDR2 FQNEAQ. This CDR3 is 16 amino acids long. V lost 7 bases to trimming and J lost 0 bases; unmatched junction nucleotides: 9. The CDR3 reads CASIPGGRISTDTQYF. For the CDR3, the DNA is TGTGCCAGCATCCCAGGGGGCCGAATTAGCACAGATACGCAGTATTTT.

The rearrangement uses TRBV9 and TRBJ1-2; TRBD1 aligns across 7 bases. Germline CDR1 SGDLS, CDR2 YYNGEE. The CDR3 consists of 14 residues. V trimming: 3 bases; J trimming: 4 bases; junction bases outside the gene matches: 6. CDR3 coding DNA: TGTGCCAGCAGCGCTTTACAGGGGAGCTATGGCTACACCTTC. Amino acids: CASSALQGSYGYTF.

This chain joins TRBV2 and TRBJ1-2; D is uncertain. The ends were cut back, 2 bases at V and 3 bases at J, with 7 bases in the middle. The CDR3 runs to 13 residues. From germline, CDR1 is SNHLY and CDR2 FYNNEI. The CDR3 DNA sequence: TGTGCCAGCAGTGAATTTCGGTACTATGGCTACACCTTC. It is translated as CASSEFRYYGYTF.

The rearrangement links TRBV4-1 to TRBJ2-5; 7 bases fit TRBD2. CDR3 length: 16 residues. Per germline, CDR1 MGHRA and CDR2 YSYEKL. Trimming took 0 bases from V and 2 from J; bases not matched to a gene: 6. CDR3 sequence (DNA): TGCGCCAGCAGCCAAGACGCTCTAGCGGCACAAGAGACCCAGTACTTC. This translates into CASSQDALAAQETQYF.

This clone was observed once. The CDR3 nucleotides read TGTGCCAGCAGTGAAGGGCGGGCAGGGACATTTAGTCAGCCCCAGCATTTT. Its protein product is CASSEGRAGTFSQPQHF. The chain recombines TRBV6-1 with TRBJ1-5, with D tentatively TRBD1 (6 bases). Germline V CDR1 and CDR2: MNHNS, SASEGT. The V end lost 1 base, the J end lost 6 bases, and 19 bases lay between the germline ends. The length of the CDR3 is 17 residues.

V is TRBV5-5 and J is TRBJ2-1, with a possible D match to TRBD1 (6 bases). The V gene's germline CDR1 is SGHKS and CDR2 YYEKEE (reference sequence). Trimming left V 0 bases short and J 15 bases short, with 13 bases between. CDR3 length equals 12 residues. The CDR3, as DNA: TGTGCCAGCAGCTTGGGTGACAGGCGTAGGTTCTTC. Its translation: CASSLGDRRRFF.

V is TRBV7-2 and J is TRBJ2-2; no definite D call. This CDR3 is 14 amino acids long. Between the trimmed V and J ends, which lost 0 bases and 1 base, there was a span of 3 bases. The germline V gene has CDR1 SGHTA and CDR2 FQGNSA. DNA of the CDR3: TGTGCCAGCAGCTTAGCGAAGAACACCGGGGAGCTGTTTTTT. Translated, it gives CASSLAKNTGELFF.

This rearrangement joins TRBV5-1 to TRBJ2-1, with 9 bases fitting TRBD2. The CDR3 is 18 amino acids. Germline CDR1 SGHRS, CDR2 YFSETQ. Trimming at V came to 4 bases and at J to 0 bases, leaving 11 bases not matched to a gene. In DNA form, the CDR3 reads TGCGCCAGCAGCCCCTCCTCCCTAGCGGGAAGCTCCTACAATGAGCAGTTCTTC. Protein product: CASSPSSLAGSSYNEQFF.

V gene TRBV9 combines with J gene TRBJ2-3; the match to TRBD1 covers 10 bases. The CDR3 has 17 residues. CDR1 and CDR2 from the germline V gene are SGDLS and YYNGEE. The J segment lost 2 bases and the V segment lost 3 bases, leaving 9 bases of the junction unmatched. The CDR3 region is CASSGTGGRTLTDTQYF. The CDR3 region has the DNA TGTGCCAGCAGCGGGACAGGGGGGAGGACCCTCACAGATACGCAGTATTTT.

The chain combines TRBV7-9 with TRBJ1-2, with TRBD1 as a possible D gene (5 bases). Germline lookup yields CDR1 SEHNR and CDR2 FQNEAQ (reference sequence). This CDR3 has 14 residues. Trimming removed 5 bases at V and 4 bases at J, with 14 bases between. The CDR3 loop is CASSPRTLVYGYTF. CDR3 nucleotide sequence: TGTGCCAGCAGCCCGCGGACACTCGTCTATGGCTACACCTTC.

V usage is TRBV7-8 and J usage is TRBJ2-1; D is ambiguous. Germline V CDR1 and CDR2: SGHVS, FQNEAQ. The V gene lost 1 base and the J gene lost 3 bases, with 4 bases spanning the gap. The CDR3 runs to 13 residues. In nucleotides, the CDR3 is TGTGCCAGCAGCTTAGGCTACTACAATGAGCAGTTCTTC. It codes for CASSLGYYNEQFF. Full variable domain (outside the CDR3, taken from reference TRBV7-8 and TRBJ2-1): GAGVSQSPRYKVAKRGQDVALRCDPISGHVSLFWYQQALGQGPEFLTYFQNEAQLDKSGLPSDRFFAERPEGSVSTLKIQRTQQEDSAVYLCASSLGYYNEQFFGPGTRLTVL.

The chain links TRBV29-1 to TRBJ1-1; no clear D gene. Germline CDR1 and CDR2: SQVTM and ANQGSEA. V was pared by 4 bases and J by 7 bases, with 10 bases between. This CDR3 comprises 11 residues. CDR3 region: CSVVIRNEAFF. CDR3 DNA sequence: TGCAGCGTTGTAATCAGGAATGAAGCTTTCTTT.

A single count supports this clone. V gene TRBV14 combines with J gene TRBJ2-3; D might be TRBD1 (5 bases). V was clipped by 4 bases and J by 2 bases, with 16 bases between them. The CDR3 totals 16 residues. Germline V lookup: CDR1 SGHDN, CDR2 FVKESK. CDR3 sequence reads: CASSPETRVNTDTQYF. The CDR3, as DNA: TGTGCCAGCAGCCCAGAGACCAGGGTCAACACAGATACGCAGTATTTT.

This chain uses TRBV27 with TRBJ2-6; D not certain. Germline loops: CDR1 MNHEY, CDR2 SMNVEV (reference sequence). Trimming removed 5 bases at V and 2 bases at J, with 10 bases between. This CDR3 comprises 15 residues. Written as DNA, the CDR3 is TGTGCCAGCAGTCTCATTGTGGCTGGGGCCAACGTCCTGACTTTC. Its translation is CASSLIVAGANVLTF.

In this sample, this clone turned up once. The chain links TRBV9 to TRBJ2-3; D may be TRBD1 or TRBD2 (6 bases each). The V gene lost 4 bases and the J gene lost 0 bases, with 18 bases spanning the gap. The germline gives CDR1 SGDLS, CDR2 YYNGEE. This CDR3 region has 17 residues. The CDR3 sequence is CASSLKGGQISTDTQYF. The CDR3 region has the DNA TGTGCCAGCAGCCTCAAAGGGGGGCAGATAAGCACAGATACGCAGTATTTT.

The gene calls are TRBV9 and TRBJ2-6, with TRBD1 matching over 8 bases. This CDR3 comprises 19 residues. V lost 4 bases and J lost 0; bases outside the gene matches: 12. Germline loops: CDR1 SGDLS, CDR2 YYNGEE. The chain's CDR3 is CASSHQSGQGPSGANVLTF. In DNA, the CDR3 is TGTGCCAGCAGCCATCAGTCAGGACAGGGCCCCTCTGGGGCCAACGTCCTGACTTTC.

The genes are TRBV28 and TRBJ2-1, with TRBD2 matching over 12 bases. Germline values: CDR1 MDHEN, CDR2 SYDVKM. V trimming: 2 bases; J trimming: 0 bases; junction bases outside the gene matches: 8. The CDR3 spans 19 residues. CDR3 amino acids: CASSLDLAGGTSSYNEQFF. The CDR3 DNA follows: TGTGCCAGCAGTTTAGATCTAGCGGGAGGGACTAGCTCCTACAATGAGCAGTTCTTC.

The chain carries TRBV2 and TRBJ1-1, with unresolved D. Trimming took off 6 bases at V and 7 bases at J, with 18 bases between the two ends. Germline V CDR1 and CDR2: SNHLY, FYNNEI. The CDR3 loop spans 14 amino acids. This CDR3 is CASSLADPTREAFF. The DNA of the CDR3 is TGTGCCAGCAGCTTAGCGGACCCCACGCGTGAAGCTTTCTTT. The variable domain in full, completed from reference TRBV2 and TRBJ1-1, reads EPEVTQTPSHQVTQMGQEVILRCVPISNHLYFYWYRQILGQKVEFLVSFYNNEISEKSEIFDDQFSVERPDGSNFTLKIRSTKLEDSAMYFCASSLADPTREAFFGQGTRLTVV.

The rearrangement links TRBV6-1 to TRBJ1-1; 8 bases are a match to TRBD1. The CDR3 has 14 residues. J gave up 0 bases and V 5 bases, and 2 bases lay outside the gene matches. From germline, CDR1 is MNHNS and CDR2 SASEGT. The CDR3 DNA is TGTGCCAGCAGTACAGGGGGGATGAACACTGAAGCTTTCTTT. Translated: CASSTGGMNTEAFF.

J is TRBJ1-1 and V is TRBV11-3, with D unclear. The V end lost 4 bases, the J end lost 4 bases, and 16 bases lay between the germline ends. There are 15 residues in the CDR3. Looked up from germline, CDR1 is SGHNT and CDR2 is YENEEA. The CDR3 is CASSSAKQTSTEAFF. In DNA, the CDR3 is TGTGCCAGCAGCTCAGCGAAACAGACGAGCACTGAAGCTTTCTTT.

In its sample, this clone was seen once. The chain couples TRBV27 to TRBJ1-1; TRBD1 is a possible D gene (5 bases). The CDR3 totals 14 residues. Per germline, CDR1 MNHEY and CDR2 SMNVEV (reference sequence). Trimming pared 3 bases from V and 4 bases from J, leaving 12 bases between. The CDR3 DNA reads as TGTGCCAGCAGTTTTCGCAAGGGGAGCACTGAAGCTTTCTTT. Amino acid sequence: CASSFRKGSTEAFF.

A few counts support this clone. This chain links TRBV6-5 with TRBJ1-4; D is ambiguous. V lost 6 bases, J lost 8 bases, and 19 bases lay in between. This CDR3 has 15 residues. Germline V gene sequence: CDR1 MNHEY, CDR2 SVGAGI. The chain's CDR3 is CASRARLFSVEKLFF. The CDR3 DNA follows: TGTGCCAGCAGAGCCCGATTATTCTCCGTAGAAAAACTGTTTTTT.